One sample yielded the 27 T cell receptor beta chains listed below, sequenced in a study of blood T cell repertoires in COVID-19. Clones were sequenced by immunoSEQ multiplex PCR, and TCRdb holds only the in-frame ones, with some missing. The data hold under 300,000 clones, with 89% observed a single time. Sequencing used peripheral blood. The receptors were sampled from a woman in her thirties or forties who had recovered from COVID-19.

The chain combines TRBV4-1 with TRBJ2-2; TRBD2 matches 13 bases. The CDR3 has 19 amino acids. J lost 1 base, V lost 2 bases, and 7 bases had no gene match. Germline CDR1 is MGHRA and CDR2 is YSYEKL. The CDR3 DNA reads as TGCGCCAGCAGCCAACCGGGACTAGCGGGGAGAAGGAACACCGGGGAGCTGTTTTTT. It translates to CASSQPGLAGRRNTGELFF.

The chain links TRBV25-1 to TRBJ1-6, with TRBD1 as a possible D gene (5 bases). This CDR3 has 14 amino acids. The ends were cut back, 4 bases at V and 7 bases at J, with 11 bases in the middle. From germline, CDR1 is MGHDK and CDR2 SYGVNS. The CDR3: CASSAPRQNSPLHF. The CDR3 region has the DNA TGTGCCAGCAGTGCTCCCCGACAGAATTCACCCCTCCACTTT. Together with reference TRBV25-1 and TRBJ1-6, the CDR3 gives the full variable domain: EADIYQTPRYLVIGTGKKITLECSQTMGHDKMYWYQQDPGMELHLIHYSYGVNSTEKGDLSSESTVSRIRTEHFPLTLESARPSHTSQYLCASSAPRQNSPLHFGNGTRLTVT.

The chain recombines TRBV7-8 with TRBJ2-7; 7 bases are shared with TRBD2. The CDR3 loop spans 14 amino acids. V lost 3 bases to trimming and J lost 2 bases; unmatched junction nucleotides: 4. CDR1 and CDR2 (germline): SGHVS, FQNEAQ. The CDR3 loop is CASSLTSRTYEQYV. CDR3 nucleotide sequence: TGTGCCAGCAGCTTGACTAGCCGAACCTACGAGCAGTACGTC.

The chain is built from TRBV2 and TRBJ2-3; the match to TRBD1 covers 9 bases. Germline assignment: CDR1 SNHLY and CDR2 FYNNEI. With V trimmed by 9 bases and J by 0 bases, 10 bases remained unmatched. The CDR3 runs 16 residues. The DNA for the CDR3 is TGTGCCAGAGACAAGGGACAGGGATATAGCACAGATACGCAGTATTTT. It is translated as CARDKGQGYSTDTQYF.

The CDR3 DNA sequence: TGTGCCAGTAGTATCGAGCGGGGGGCCTACGAGCAGTACTTC. It codes for CASSIERGAYEQYF. The chain carries TRBV19 and TRBJ2-7; TRBD2 matches at 9 bases. Germline-derived CDR1 and CDR2 are LNHDA and SQIVND (reference sequence). V lost 3 bases to trimming and J lost 2 bases; unmatched junction nucleotides: 2. The CDR3 totals 14 residues.

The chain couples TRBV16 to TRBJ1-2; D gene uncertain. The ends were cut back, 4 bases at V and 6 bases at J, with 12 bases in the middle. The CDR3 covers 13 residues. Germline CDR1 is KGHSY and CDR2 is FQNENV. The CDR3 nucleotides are TGTGCCAGCAGCCCCGGGATCATCCATGGCTACACCTTC. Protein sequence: CASSPGIIHGYTF.

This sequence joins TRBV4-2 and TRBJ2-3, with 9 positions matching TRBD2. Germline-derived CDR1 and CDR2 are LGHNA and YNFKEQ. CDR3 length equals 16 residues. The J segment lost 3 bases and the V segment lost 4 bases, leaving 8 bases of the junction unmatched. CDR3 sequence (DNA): TGTGCCAGCAGCCGCGGGGAGCGGGGGGCTACAGATACGCAGTATTTT. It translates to CASSRGERGATDTQYF.

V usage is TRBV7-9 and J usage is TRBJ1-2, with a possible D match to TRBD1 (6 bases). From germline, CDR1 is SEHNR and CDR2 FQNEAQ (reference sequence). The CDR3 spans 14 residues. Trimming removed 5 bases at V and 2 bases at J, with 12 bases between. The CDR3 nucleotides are TGTGCCAGCAGCCCCCTCACAGGGAACTATGGCTACACCTTC. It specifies CASSPLTGNYGYTF.

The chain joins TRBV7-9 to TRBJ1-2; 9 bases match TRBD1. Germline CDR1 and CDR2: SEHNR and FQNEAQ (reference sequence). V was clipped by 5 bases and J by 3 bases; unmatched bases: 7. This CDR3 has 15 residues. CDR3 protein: CASSPPDRGDYGYTF. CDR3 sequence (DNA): TGTGCCAGCAGCCCACCGGACAGGGGCGACTATGGCTACACCTTC.

The CDR3 DNA is TGTGCCAGCAGCACGACAGGGTCCTCCTACGAGCAGTACGTC. As protein: CASSTTGSSYEQYV. The chain links TRBV11-3 to TRBJ2-7; 7 bases align to TRBD1. The V segment lost 5 bases and the J segment 0 bases; nucleotides outside the gene matches: 4. From germline, CDR1 is SGHNT and CDR2 YENEEA. The CDR3 is made up of 14 amino acids.

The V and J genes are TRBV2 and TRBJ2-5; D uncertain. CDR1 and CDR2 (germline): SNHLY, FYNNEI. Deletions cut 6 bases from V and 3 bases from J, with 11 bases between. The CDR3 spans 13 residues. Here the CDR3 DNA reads TGTGCCAGCAGCGCACAACAGAAAGAGACCCAGTACTTC. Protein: CASSAQQKETQYF.

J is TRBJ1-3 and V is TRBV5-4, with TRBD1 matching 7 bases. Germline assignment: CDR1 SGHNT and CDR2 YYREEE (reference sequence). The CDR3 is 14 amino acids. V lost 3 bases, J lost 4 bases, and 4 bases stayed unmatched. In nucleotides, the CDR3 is TGTGCCAGCAGCTCTACAGGGGTAGGAAACACCATATATTTT. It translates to CASSSTGVGNTIYF.

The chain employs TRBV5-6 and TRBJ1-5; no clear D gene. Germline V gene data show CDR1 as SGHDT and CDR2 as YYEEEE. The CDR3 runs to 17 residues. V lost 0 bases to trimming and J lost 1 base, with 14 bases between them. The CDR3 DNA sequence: TGTGCCAGCAGCTTGGAGGCGGAGGGTGGGAGCAATCAGCCCCAGCATTTT. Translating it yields CASSLEAEGGSNQPQHF.

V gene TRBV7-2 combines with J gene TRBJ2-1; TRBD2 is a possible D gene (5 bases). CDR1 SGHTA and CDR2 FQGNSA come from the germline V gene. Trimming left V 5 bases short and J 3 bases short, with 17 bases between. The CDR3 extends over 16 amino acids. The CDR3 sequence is CASSLNPRENYNEQFF. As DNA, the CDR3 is TGTGCCAGCAGCCTCAACCCTAGGGAGAACTACAATGAGCAGTTCTTC.

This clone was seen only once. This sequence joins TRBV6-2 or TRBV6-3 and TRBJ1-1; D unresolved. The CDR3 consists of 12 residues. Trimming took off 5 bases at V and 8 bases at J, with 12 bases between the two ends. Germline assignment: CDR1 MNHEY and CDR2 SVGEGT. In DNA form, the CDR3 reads TGTGCCAGCAGTACTAATCTCAGAGAAGCTTTCTTT. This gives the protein CASSTNLREAFF.

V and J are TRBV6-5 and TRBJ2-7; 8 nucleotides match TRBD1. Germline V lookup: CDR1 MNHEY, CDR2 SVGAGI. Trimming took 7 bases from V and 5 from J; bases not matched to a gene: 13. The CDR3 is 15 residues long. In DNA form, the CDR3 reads TGTGCCAGCACTAGATCGGGACAGGTGATACACGAGCAGTACGTC. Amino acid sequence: CASTRSGQVIHEQYV.

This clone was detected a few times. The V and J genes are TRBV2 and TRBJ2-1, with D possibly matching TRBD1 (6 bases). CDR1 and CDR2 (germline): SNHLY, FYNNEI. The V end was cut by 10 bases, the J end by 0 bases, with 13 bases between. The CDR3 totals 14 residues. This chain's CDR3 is CANPDRSSYNEQFF. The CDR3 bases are TGTGCCAACCCAGACAGGAGCTCCTACAATGAGCAGTTCTTC.

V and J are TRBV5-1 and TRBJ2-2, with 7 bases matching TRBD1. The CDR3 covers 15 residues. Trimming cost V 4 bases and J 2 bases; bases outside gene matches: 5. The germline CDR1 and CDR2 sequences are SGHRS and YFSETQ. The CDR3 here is CASSIDRANTGELFF. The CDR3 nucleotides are TGCGCCAGCAGCATTGACAGGGCTAACACCGGGGAGCTGTTTTTT.

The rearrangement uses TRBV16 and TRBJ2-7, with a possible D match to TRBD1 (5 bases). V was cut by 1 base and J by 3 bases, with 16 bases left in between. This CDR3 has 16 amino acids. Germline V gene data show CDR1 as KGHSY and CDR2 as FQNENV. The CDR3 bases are TGTGCCAGCAGCCAATTTGCAGGGCAGGGAAACTACGAGCAGTACTTC. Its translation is CASSQFAGQGNYEQYF.

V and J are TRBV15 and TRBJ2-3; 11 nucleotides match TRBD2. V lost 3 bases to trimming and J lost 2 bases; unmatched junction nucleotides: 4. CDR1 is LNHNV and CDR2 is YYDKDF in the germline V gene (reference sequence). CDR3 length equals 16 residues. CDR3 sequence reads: CATSSLTSGNTDTQYF. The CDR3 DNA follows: TGTGCCACCAGCAGCCTGACTAGCGGGAACACAGATACGCAGTATTTT.

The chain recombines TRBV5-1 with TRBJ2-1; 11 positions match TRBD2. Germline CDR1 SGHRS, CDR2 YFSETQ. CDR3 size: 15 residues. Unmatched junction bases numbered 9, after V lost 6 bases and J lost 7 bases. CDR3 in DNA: TGCGCCAGCACCATCCTAGCGGGGGGATCTAATGAGCAGTTCTTC. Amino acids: CASTILAGGSNEQFF.

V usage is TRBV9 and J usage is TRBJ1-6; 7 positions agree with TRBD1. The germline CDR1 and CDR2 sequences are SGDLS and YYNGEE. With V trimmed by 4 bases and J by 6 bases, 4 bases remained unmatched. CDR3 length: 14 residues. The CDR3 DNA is TGTGCCAGCAGCAGGGGACAGACTAATTCACCCCTCCACTTT. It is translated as CASSRGQTNSPLHF.

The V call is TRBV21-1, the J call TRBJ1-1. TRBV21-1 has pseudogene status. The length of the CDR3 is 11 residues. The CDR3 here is CATRLGGAAFF. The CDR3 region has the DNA TGTGCCACCCGTTTGGGGGGTGCCGCTTTCTTT.

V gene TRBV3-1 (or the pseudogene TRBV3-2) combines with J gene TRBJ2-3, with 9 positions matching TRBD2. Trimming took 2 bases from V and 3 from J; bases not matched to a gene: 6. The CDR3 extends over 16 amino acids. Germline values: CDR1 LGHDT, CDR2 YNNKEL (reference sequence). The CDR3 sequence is CASSQSRGRGTDTQYF. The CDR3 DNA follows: TGTGCCAGCAGCCAAAGTCGCGGGAGGGGGACAGATACGCAGTATTTT.

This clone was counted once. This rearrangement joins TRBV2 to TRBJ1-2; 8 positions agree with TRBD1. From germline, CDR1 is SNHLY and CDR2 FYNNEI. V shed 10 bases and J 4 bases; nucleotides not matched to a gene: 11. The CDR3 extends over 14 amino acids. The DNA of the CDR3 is TGTGCCATCCAAAAGGGCCAGGGGGCCTATGGCTACACCTTC. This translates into CAIQKGQGAYGYTF.

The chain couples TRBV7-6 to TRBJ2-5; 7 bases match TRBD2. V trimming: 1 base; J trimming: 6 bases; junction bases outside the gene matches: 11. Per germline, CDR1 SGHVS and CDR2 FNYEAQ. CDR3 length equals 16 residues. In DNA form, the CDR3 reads TGTGCCAGCAGCTTAGTTGGCGGGGGACCTCCTCAGACCCAGTACTTC. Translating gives CASSLVGGGPPQTQYF.

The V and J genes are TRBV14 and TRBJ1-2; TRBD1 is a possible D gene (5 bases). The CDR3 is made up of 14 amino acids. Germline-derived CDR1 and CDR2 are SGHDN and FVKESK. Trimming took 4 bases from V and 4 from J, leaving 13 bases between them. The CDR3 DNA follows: TGTGCCAGCAGCCTCCAACAGGTTATCTATGGCTACACCTTC. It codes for CASSLQQVIYGYTF.